This section outlines one T cell receptor beta chain sequence together with its context. V was shortened by 3 bases and J by 2 bases, with 11 bases between the two germline ends. There are 15 residues in the CDR3. Germline V gene lookup returns CDR1 KGHSH and CDR2 LQKENI. This record comes from a study of blood T cell repertoires in COVID-19. Study background: The United States, Italy and Spain were the sources of the acute and convalescent COVID-19 samples. Sources were T cells, B-cell-depleted T cells, or PBMCs; the material itself was cDNA or gDNA.

The repertoire was sequenced with immunoSEQ multiplex PCR; TCRdb's copy has only in-frame clones and lacks some. The sample has some 120,000 clones; roughly 83% are singletons. The chain employs TRBV18 and TRBJ1-3; no definite D call. The receptor was derived from a woman between 50 and 59 years old with acute or convalescent COVID-19. The sample comprised peripheral blood. CDR3 coding DNA: TGTGCCAGCTCACCCGTGAGGACTGCTGGAAACACCATATATTTT. Amino acids: CASSPVRTAGNTIYF.